Each of the 14 T cell receptor beta chains below was sequenced from the same sample in a study of shared clonotypes between healthy human individuals. Sequencing was performed with immunoSEQ multiplex PCR; in TCRdb, only in-frame clones are kept and a portion is missing. The sample shows roughly 720,000 clones, about 90% of them seen only once. Sequenced input: memory CD8+ T cells from PBMCs. Subset defined: CD45RO+ cells pooled with CCR7-negative TemRA cells. The receptors here all came from a man aged 18 to 29 in good health. Some clones in this sample may be carry-over from other donors' samples.

The rearrangement uses TRBV28 and TRBJ2-1, with 12 bases lining up with TRBD2. The length of the CDR3 is 17 residues. The junction had 13 bases not matched to a gene; V was cut back by 4 bases and J by 9 bases. CDR1 is MDHEN and CDR2 is SYDVKM in the germline V gene. The CDR3 sequence is CASSSPLTGLAGLEQFF. CDR3 nucleotides: TGTGCCAGCAGTTCCCCCCTGACGGGACTAGCGGGTCTTGAGCAGTTCTTC.

The chain joins TRBV19 to TRBJ2-2; TRBD1 matches 7 bases. There are 14 residues in the CDR3. Germline loops: CDR1 LNHDA, CDR2 SQIVND (reference sequence). V trimming: 3 bases; J trimming: 6 bases; junction bases outside the gene matches: 4. CDR3: CASSIRGGPGELFF. DNA of the CDR3: TGTGCCAGTAGTATTCGAGGGGGCCCCGGGGAGCTGTTTTTT.

At least ten counts were recorded for this clone. The chain employs TRBV7-9 and TRBJ2-7; no reliable D call. CDR3 length equals 15 residues. Germline CDR1 reads SEHNR; CDR2 reads FQNEAQ (reference sequence). Trimming removed 1 base from V and 0 bases from J, with 10 bases in between. CDR3 sequence (DNA): TGTGCCAGCAGCTTAGGGGCCCCGAGCTCCTACGAGCAGTACTTC. This codes for CASSLGAPSSYEQYF.

V gene TRBV29-1 combines with J gene TRBJ2-2; TRBD2 is a possible D gene (5 bases). Looked up from germline, CDR1 is SQVTM and CDR2 is ANQGSEA. The CDR3 loop spans 14 amino acids. The V gene lost 3 bases and the J gene lost 1 base, with 9 bases spanning the gap. In DNA, the CDR3 is TGCAGCGTTGATAGAAGCGGGAACACCGGGGAGCTGTTTTTT. Protein product: CSVDRSGNTGELFF.

The gene calls are TRBV9 and TRBJ2-5; no clear D. This CDR3 is built from 12 residues. V lost 1 base and J 5 bases, leaving 6 bases between the germline ends. Per germline, CDR1 SGDLS and CDR2 YYNGEE. CDR3 amino acids: CASSVPGETQYF. Here the CDR3 DNA reads TGTGCCAGCAGCGTACCCGGGGAGACCCAGTACTTC.

This clone was seen a few times. The V and J genes are TRBV7-8 and TRBJ2-7, with TRBD1 identical over 7 bases. The V gene's germline CDR1 is SGHVS and CDR2 FQNEAQ. Trimming cost V 5 bases and J 6 bases; bases outside gene matches: 4. The CDR3 is made up of 12 amino acids. The DNA for the CDR3 is TGTGCCAGCAGCCCCAGGACAGGCGAGCAGTACTTC. Translated: CASSPRTGEQYF.

The chain carries TRBV7-2 and TRBJ2-7; TRBD1 might be the D (6 bases). Trimming removed 4 bases at V and 0 bases at J, with 13 bases between. The CDR3 sequence is 15 residues long. The germline V gene encodes CDR1 SGHTA and CDR2 FQGNSA. DNA for the CDR3: TGTGCCAGCAGCTCCAGACAGGAGAGCTCCTACGAGCAGTACTTC. Its protein is CASSSRQESSYEQYF.

As to this clone: The same CDR3 arises from other DNA sequences in this sample as well. V gene TRBV28 combines with J gene TRBJ2-7; the match to TRBD2 covers 10 bases. Germline trimming cut 4 bases from V and 2 bases from J; bases unmatched to any gene: 2. The CDR3 totals 14 residues. Looked up from germline, CDR1 is MDHEN and CDR2 is SYDVKM. CDR3 sequence reads: CASSWTSGAYEQYF. As DNA, the CDR3 is TGTGCCAGCAGTTGGACTAGCGGTGCCTACGAGCAGTACTTC. The full variable domain, in which reference TRBV28 and TRBJ2-7 provide the parts outside the CDR3, is DVKVTQSSRYLVKRTGEKVFLECVQDMDHENMFWYRQDPGLGLRLIYFSYDVKMKEKGDIPEGYSVSREKKERFSLILESASTNQTSMYLCASSWTSGAYEQYFGPGTRLTVT.

CDR3 protein: CASSIPLQVSEGYTF. CDR3 DNA sequence: TGTGCCAGTAGTATTCCCCTTCAGGTTTCGGAAGGCTACACCTTC. The chain employs TRBV19 and TRBJ1-2, with unresolved D. The CDR3 contains 15 residues. Germline V gene sequence: CDR1 LNHDA, CDR2 SQIVND (reference sequence). The V end was cut by 3 bases, the J end by 8 bases, with 19 bases between.

This chain connects TRBV19 to TRBJ1-5; D may be TRBD1 (5 bases). CDR3 size: 17 residues. Looked up from germline, CDR1 is LNHDA and CDR2 is SQIVND (reference sequence). V was trimmed by 7 bases and J by 6 bases, leaving 25 bases between them. The CDR3 nucleotides are TGTGCCAGTACCCAGTGGGGTCAGGGAATTATCAGTCAGCCCCAGCATTTT. Its protein is CASTQWGQGIISQPQHF.

The chain is built from TRBV15 and TRBJ2-1, with 13 bases lining up with TRBD2. V was clipped by 4 bases and J by 10 bases; unmatched bases: 7. Germline CDR1 reads LNHNV; CDR2 reads YYDKDF (reference sequence). CDR3 size: 15 residues. The CDR3 protein is CATSTGTSGIREQFF. For the CDR3, the DNA is TGTGCCACCAGCACCGGGACTAGCGGGATTAGGGAGCAGTTCTTC.

J is TRBJ1-2 and V is TRBV7-8; TRBD1 might be the D (5 bases). Germline CDR1 and CDR2: SGHVS and FQNEAQ. Trimming cost V 5 bases and J 6 bases, with 28 bases left between them. The length of the CDR3 is 18 residues. The CDR3 DNA follows: TGTGCCAGCAGCCCTACCCCCGCCGTTACAGACAGATGGGATGGCTACACCTTC. This sequence encodes CASSPTPAVTDRWDGYTF.

As DNA, the CDR3 is TGTGCCAGTAGCACCGTTTCAAGTATCCACCCTAGGGATACGCAGTATTTT. As protein: CASSTVSSIHPRDTQYF. V is TRBV19 and J is TRBJ2-3, with unresolved D. The length of the CDR3 is 17 residues. Trimming cost V 6 bases and J 6 bases, with 25 bases left between them. Germline assignment: CDR1 LNHDA and CDR2 SQIVND (reference sequence).

The rearrangement uses TRBV27 and TRBJ1-1; D gene unclear. CDR1 is MNHEY and CDR2 is SMNVEV in the germline V gene (reference sequence). V lost 5 bases and J lost 2, with 12 bases in between. The CDR3 runs 14 residues. Here the CDR3 DNA reads TGTGCCAGCAGTCGGGTTGGGTTTAACACTGAAGCTTTCTTT. It specifies CASSRVGFNTEAFF.